Given below is one T cell receptor beta chain in context. Germline-derived CDR1 and CDR2 are ENHRY and SYGVKD. V trimming: 10 bases; J trimming: 0 bases; junction bases outside the gene matches: 12. This CDR3 has 18 amino acids. The data are from a study of blood T cell repertoires in COVID-19. Background on the study: From the United States, Italy and Spain came samples of acute and convalescent COVID-19.

Sequencing used immunoSEQ multiplex PCR; TCRdb keeps in-frame clones, though not all of them. Of approximately 670,000 clones listed, about 87% are singletons. The source is a woman under 30 with acute or convalescent COVID-19. This chain uses TRBV10-3 with TRBJ2-1, with TRBD2 identical over 13 bases. Sequenced: peripheral blood. CDR3 residues: CATLDGTSGESSYNEQFF. The DNA for the CDR3 is TGTGCCACCTTGGACGGGACTAGCGGGGAGAGCTCCTACAATGAGCAGTTCTTC.